One sample yielded the 9 T cell receptor beta chains listed below, sequenced in a study of control samples from healthy donors and cancer patients. Sequenced by immunoSEQ multiplex PCR; TCRdb stores in-frame clones only, minus some. Of under 20,000 clones listed, 80% to 90% are singletons. Sequenced: PBMCs. The receptors were sampled from a woman in her 70s with lung cancer.

The J gene is TRBJ2-1, the V gene TRBV29-1; weak D call: TRBD2 (6 bases). Germline CDR1 SQVTM, CDR2 ANQGSEA. With 5 bases removed from V and 0 bases from J, the gap between germline ends came to 17 bases. This CDR3 comprises 16 residues. This CDR3 reads CSVKDYRGVSYNEQFF. In nucleotides, the CDR3 is TGCAGCGTTAAGGACTATAGAGGGGTCTCCTACAATGAGCAGTTCTTC.

This clone has a handful of counts. The rearrangement links TRBV5-1 to TRBJ2-7; D may match TRBD1 or TRBD2 (7 bases each). Germline V CDR1 and CDR2: SGHRS, YFSETQ. This CDR3 is 12 amino acids long. The V end was cut by 4 bases, the J end by 13 bases, with 18 bases between. The CDR3: CASSQGGRQKYF. The CDR3 DNA sequence: TGCGCCAGCAGCCAGGGGGGGAGACAGAAATACTTC.

The chain has TRBV27 and TRBJ2-7; 8 positions match TRBD2. There are 14 residues in the CDR3. The germline gives CDR1 MNHEY, CDR2 SMNVEV (reference sequence). The trim removed 5 bases at V and 1 base at J, leaving 4 bases unmatched. This CDR3 is CASSVAGRSYEQYF. The DNA of the CDR3 is TGTGCCAGCAGTGTAGCGGGAAGATCCTACGAGCAGTACTTC.

V usage is TRBV6-2 or TRBV6-3 and J usage is TRBJ1-2; 8 nucleotides match TRBD1. This CDR3 has 15 residues. Germline V gives CDR1 MNHEY, CDR2 SVGEGT. V lost 4 bases to trimming and J lost 4 bases; unmatched junction nucleotides: 8. CDR3 coding DNA: TGTGCCAGCAGTTCCAGGACAGGGAACATCTATGGCTACACCTTC. Its protein product is CASSSRTGNIYGYTF.

The J gene is TRBJ2-1, the V gene TRBV5-6; a weak D match, TRBD2 (5 bases). V lost 0 bases, J lost 0 bases, and 10 bases lay in between. This CDR3 is 16 amino acids long. Per the germline V gene, CDR1 is SGHDT and CDR2 is YYEEEE. The CDR3 coding sequence is TGTGCCAGCAGCTTGGTCACGGGAATCTCCTACAATGAGCAGTTCTTC. Residues: CASSLVTGISYNEQFF.

This chain connects TRBV11-3 to TRBJ1-3; unclear D gene. The germline V gene encodes CDR1 SGHNT and CDR2 YENEEA. Trimming stripped 5 bases from V and 0 bases from J, with 11 bases between. The CDR3 length is 15 residues. The DNA for the CDR3 is TGTGCCAGCAGCCCATCGGCGAACTCTGGAAACACCATATATTTT. Its protein product is CASSPSANSGNTIYF.

In regard to this clone: Other DNA sequences in this sample translate to the same CDR3. DNA for the CDR3: TGTGCCAGCAGTGAGGGACCGCTTAGCAATCAGCCCCAGCATTTT. Translated: CASSEGPLSNQPQHF. This sequence joins TRBV28 and TRBJ1-5; D possibly corresponds to TRBD1 (5 bases). The CDR3 is 15 amino acids. Looked up from germline, CDR1 is MDHEN and CDR2 is SYDVKM. With 5 bases removed from V and 0 bases from J, the gap between germline ends came to 11 bases.

CDR3: CASSPVGPNTEAFF. CDR3 nucleotide sequence: TGTGCCAGCTCACCAGTCGGTCCGAACACTGAAGCTTTCTTT. This chain connects TRBV18 to TRBJ1-1; D is unclear. Trimming removed 2 bases from V and 1 base from J, with 8 bases in between. Germline CDR1 KGHSH, CDR2 LQKENI. This CDR3 spans 14 amino acids.

The chain links TRBV7-3 to TRBJ2-2, with 8 bases matching TRBD2. The germline V gene encodes CDR1 SGHTA and CDR2 FQGTGA. CDR3 length equals 13 residues. Trimming removed 4 bases from V and 6 bases from J; junction bases left unmatched: 1. CDR3 nucleotide sequence: TGTGCCAGCAGCTATAGCGGGGCCGGGGAGCTGTTTTTT. Translated, it gives CASSYSGAGELFF.